This entry lists 31 T cell receptor beta chains sequenced from one sample in a study of technical replicates of blood from several donors. TCRdb keeps only in-frame clones here, not all; method: immunoSEQ multiplex PCR. The sample lists roughly 80,000 clones, just over 95% occurring once. Source material: T cells isolated from PBMCs. These receptor sequences come from a human donor in good health.

The rearrangement joins TRBV6-1 to TRBJ1-2; D gene uncertain. The CDR3 is made up of 13 amino acids. Trimming shortened V by 6 bases and J by 4 bases, and 12 bases separated the two germline ends. Germline V gene lookup returns CDR1 MNHNS and CDR2 SASEGT. CDR3 loop: CASSPGGVYGYTF. As DNA, the CDR3 is TGTGCCAGCAGCCCTGGAGGTGTCTATGGCTACACCTTC.

The chain joins TRBV13 to TRBJ2-7, with TRBD2 matching 7 bases. Trimming cost V 2 bases and J 6 bases; bases outside gene matches: 10. The CDR3 has 15 residues. Germline V gene lookup returns CDR1 PRHDT and CDR2 FYEKMQ (reference sequence). The CDR3 region is CASSLLAGRRGEQYF. The CDR3 nucleotides read TGTGCCAGCAGCTTATTAGCGGGCCGCCGAGGCGAGCAGTACTTC.

The V call is TRBV5-1, the J call TRBJ2-7, with TRBD1 identical over 8 bases. This CDR3 has 18 residues. The V gene end was trimmed by 1 base and the J gene end by 2 bases; junction bases not matched to a gene: 14. The germline V gene has CDR1 SGHRS and CDR2 YFSETQ. As DNA, the CDR3 is TGCGCCAGCAGCTTGAGGAGACAGGGGACTTTTAAGACCTACGAGCAGTACTTC. This sequence encodes CASSLRRQGTFKTYEQYF.

This clone was seen a single time. The chain recombines TRBV9 with TRBJ1-1; 7 bases are shared with TRBD1. Losses at the gene ends were 2 bases for V and 1 base for J; bases not matched to a gene: 11. CDR3 length equals 17 residues. Germline CDR1 is SGDLS and CDR2 is YYNGEE. CDR3 nucleotides: TGTGCCAGCAGCGTCGGGACAGATAACTTAAAGAACACTGAAGCTTTCTTT. Translation: CASSVGTDNLKNTEAFF. The variable domain in full, with the rest retrieved from reference TRBV9 and TRBJ1-1, is DSGVTQTPKHLITATGQRVTLRCSPRSGDLSVYWYQQSLDQGLQFLIQYYNGEERAKGNILERFSAQQFPDLHSELNLSSLELGDSALYFCASSVGTDNLKNTEAFFGQGTRLTVV.

V gene TRBV18 combines with J gene TRBJ2-5, with 10 bases that match TRBD2. Germline values: CDR1 KGHSH, CDR2 LQKENI. The V and J ends lost 2 bases and 7 bases, in that order; junction bases with no gene match: 10. The length of the CDR3 is 16 residues. CDR3 DNA: TGTGCCAGCTCACCAATACGGACTAGCGGTGGGTGGACCCAGTACTTC. This encodes CASSPIRTSGGWTQYF.

The rearrangement uses TRBV19 and TRBJ1-1, with D possibly matching TRBD1 (6 bases). The V gene lost 4 bases and the J gene lost 1 base, with 7 bases spanning the gap. This CDR3 has 13 residues. Looked up from germline, CDR1 is LNHDA and CDR2 is SQIVND (reference sequence). This CDR3 reads CASSTDRNTEAFF. Here the CDR3 DNA reads TGTGCCAGTAGTACGGACAGGAACACTGAAGCTTTCTTT.

CDR3 region: CASSRGSGGYNEQFF. CDR3 bases: TGTGCCAGCAGCCGAGGCAGCGGGGGCTACAATGAGCAGTTCTTC. The rearrangement uses TRBV7-6 and TRBJ2-1; 8 positions agree with TRBD2. Germline V gives CDR1 SGHVS, CDR2 FNYEAQ. The CDR3 has 15 residues. V dropped 5 bases and J dropped 3; count of bases not matched to a gene: 6. Drawing the rest from reference TRBV7-6 and TRBJ2-1, the complete variable domain is GAGVSQSPRYKVTKRGQDVALRCDPISGHVSLYWYRQALGQGPEFLTYFNYEAQQDKSGLPNDRFSAERPEGSISTLTIQRTEQRDSAMYRCASSRGSGGYNEQFFGPGTRLTVL.

The J gene is TRBJ1-4, the V gene TRBV6-4; D is uncertain. Trimming removed 1 base at V and 3 bases at J, with 9 bases between. This CDR3 contains 15 residues. CDR1 MRHNA and CDR2 SNTAGT come from the germline V gene. The CDR3 region is CASSDYAGSNEKLFF. CDR3 nucleotide sequence: TGTGCCAGCAGTGACTATGCGGGCTCTAATGAAAAACTGTTTTTT.

This clone was counted once. V usage is TRBV30 and J usage is TRBJ1-4; no definite D call. CDR1 and CDR2 from the germline V gene are GTSNPN and SVGIG (reference sequence). The CDR3 spans 13 residues. V was cut by 2 bases and J by 1 base, with 5 bases left in between. The CDR3 reads CAWSRGTNEKLFF. The DNA of the CDR3 is TGTGCCTGGAGTCGGGGAACTAATGAAAAACTGTTTTTT.

The chain is built from TRBV15 and TRBJ2-5; TRBD2 matches at 10 bases. The V and J ends lost 1 base and 1 base, in that order; junction bases with no gene match: 3. Germline V gene sequence: CDR1 LNHNV, CDR2 YYDKDF (reference sequence). The length of the CDR3 is 16 residues. The CDR3 nucleotides read TGTGCCACCAGCAGAGCCCAGCGGGAGGGCCAAGAGACCCAGTACTTC. This sequence encodes CATSRAQREGQETQYF.

V usage is TRBV19 and J usage is TRBJ1-1; D uncertain. CDR3 length: 11 residues. The germline gives CDR1 LNHDA, CDR2 SQIVND (reference sequence). V was pared by 8 bases and J by 4 bases, with 8 bases between. In DNA, the CDR3 is TGTGCCAGTCGACGGGGCACTGAAGCTTTCTTT. Translating it yields CASRRGTEAFF.

The chain couples TRBV5-8 to TRBJ1-5, with 7 bases aligning to TRBD1. The CDR3 runs to 15 residues. V lost 2 bases, J lost 3 bases, and 5 bases stayed unmatched. CDR1 is SGHTS, CDR2 YDEGEE, per germline. The CDR3 DNA reads as TGTGCCAGCAGCTTTTGGCAGGGGGACAATCAGCCCCAGCATTTT. This translates into CASSFWQGDNQPQHF.

The CDR3 loop is CATSRAGETQYF. The CDR3 coding sequence is TGTGCCACCAGCAGAGCCGGGGAGACCCAGTACTTC. V is TRBV15 and J is TRBJ2-5, with D uncertain. The CDR3 is 12 amino acids. Trimming removed 1 base at V and 5 bases at J, with 5 bases between. Germline V gene lookup returns CDR1 LNHNV and CDR2 YYDKDF (reference sequence).

CDR3 loop: CASAVRRNEQFF. CDR3 nucleotides: TGTGCTAGTGCGGTTCGGAGAAATGAGCAGTTCTTC. The chain employs TRBV12-5 and TRBJ2-1; D is undetermined. The CDR3 spans 12 residues. Germline V CDR1 and CDR2: LGHNT, FRNRAP. V lost 7 bases to trimming and J lost 7 bases, with 11 bases between them.

V usage is TRBV12-5 and J usage is TRBJ1-2; D remains unclear. This CDR3 contains 12 residues. CDR1 is LGHNT, CDR2 FRNRAP, per germline. Trimming pared 4 bases from V and 4 bases from J, leaving 7 bases between. CDR3 protein: CASGSQSYGYTF. In nucleotides, the CDR3 is TGTGCTAGTGGTTCGCAGTCCTATGGCTACACCTTC.

V gene TRBV6-5 combines with J gene TRBJ1-1; TRBD1 matches at 7 bases. Trimming cost V 5 bases and J 11 bases; bases outside gene matches: 8. Germline CDR1 is MNHEY and CDR2 is SVGAGI. The CDR3 is made up of 12 amino acids. The DNA of the CDR3 is TGTGCCAGCAGTCCAGACAGGGTTTGGGCTTTCTTT. This codes for CASSPDRVWAFF.

This chain links TRBV5-4 with TRBJ2-5; D gene uncertain. Trimming pared 0 bases from V and 2 bases from J, leaving 8 bases between. CDR1 is SGHNT and CDR2 is YYREEE in the germline V gene (reference sequence). This CDR3 comprises 14 residues. The CDR3 DNA is TGTGCCAGCAGCTTGGCAGAGACACAAGAGACCCAGTACTTC. Amino acids: CASSLAETQETQYF.

The J gene is TRBJ1-2, the V gene TRBV19, with 7 nucleotides matching TRBD1. Germline V gene sequence: CDR1 LNHDA, CDR2 SQIVND (reference sequence). The J segment lost 5 bases and the V segment lost 0 bases, leaving 15 bases of the junction unmatched. The CDR3 runs 18 residues. The CDR3 DNA reads as TGTGCCAGTAGTATAGATCTATTGGAGGGGGCGCGGTGGTATGGCTACACCTTC. This codes for CASSIDLLEGARWYGYTF.

The chain links TRBV18 to TRBJ1-1; D call uncertain. Between the trimmed V and J ends, which lost 1 base and 0 bases, there was a span of 6 bases. This CDR3 is built from 14 residues. The germline V gene has CDR1 KGHSH and CDR2 LQKENI. In DNA form, the CDR3 reads TGTGCCAGCTCACCACAGGAGGTGAACACTGAAGCTTTCTTT. Residues: CASSPQEVNTEAFF.

J is TRBJ2-3 and V is TRBV5-1, with 7 bases that match TRBD1. This CDR3 spans 16 amino acids. V gave up 1 base and J gave up 5 bases; unmatched junction bases: 10. The germline V gene has CDR1 SGHRS and CDR2 YFSETQ. The CDR3 loop reads CASSLIPGQRLDTQYF. The CDR3, as DNA: TGCGCCAGCAGCTTGATCCCGGGACAGAGATTAGATACGCAGTATTTT.

The chain uses TRBV13 and TRBJ2-3; the match to TRBD2 covers 10 bases. The ends lost 5 bases at V and 3 bases at J; junction bases unmatched: 5. The CDR3 spans 15 residues. Germline lookup yields CDR1 PRHDT and CDR2 FYEKMQ (reference sequence). The DNA of the CDR3 is TGTGCCAGCAGCCACGGACTAGCGGCAACAGATACGCAGTATTTT. Amino acid sequence: CASSHGLAATDTQYF. Full variable domain (rest looked up from reference TRBV13 and TRBJ2-3): AAGVIQSPRHLIKEKRETATLKCYPIPRHDTVYWYQQGPGQDPQFLISFYEKMQSDKGSIPDRFSAQQFSDYHSELNMSSLELGDSALYFCASSHGLAATDTQYFGPGTRLTVL.

J is TRBJ2-7 and V is TRBV7-9; D unresolved. Germline assignment: CDR1 SEHNR and CDR2 FQNEAQ (reference sequence). The CDR3 runs 14 residues. The germline V and J ends were trimmed by 3 bases and 0 bases, with 9 bases remaining between them. CDR3 amino acids: CASSFERSSYEQYF. CDR3 nucleotides: TGTGCCAGCAGCTTCGAACGGAGCTCCTACGAGCAGTACTTC.

This clone came up once. This CDR3 reads CASSYSARSTDTQYF. CDR3 nucleotides: TGTGCCAGCAGTTATAGCGCGAGGAGCACAGATACGCAGTATTTT. V and J are TRBV27 and TRBJ2-3; tentative D call: TRBD2 (5 bases). The CDR3 totals 15 residues. Per the germline V gene, CDR1 is MNHEY and CDR2 is SMNVEV (reference sequence). V shed 4 bases and J shed 0 bases, with 11 bases lying between them.

The chain is built from TRBV7-6 and TRBJ1-3, with D uncertain. V lost 5 bases and J lost 1, with 15 bases in between. The CDR3 extends over 16 amino acids. Germline V gene lookup returns CDR1 SGHVS and CDR2 FNYEAQ. Here the CDR3 reads CASSRGYRSSGNTIYF. CDR3 sequence (DNA): TGTGCCAGCAGCAGAGGTTACCGCTCATCTGGAAACACCATATATTTT.

The chain carries TRBV6-1 and TRBJ1-1; 9 bases are a match to TRBD1. The junction had 6 bases not matched to a gene; V was cut back by 6 bases and J by 7 bases. Germline V gives CDR1 MNHNS, CDR2 SASEGT. This CDR3 is 13 amino acids long. CDR3 nucleotides: TGTGCCAGCAGCTGGACAGGGGAGGGTGAAGCTTTCTTT. The encoded protein is CASSWTGEGEAFF.

This chain links TRBV25-1 with TRBJ2-7; 7 nucleotides match TRBD1. Trimming took 3 bases from V and 4 from J; bases not matched to a gene: 3. CDR1 MGHDK and CDR2 SYGVNS come from the germline V gene. The CDR3 contains 13 residues. The DNA of the CDR3 is TGTGCCAGCAGTGAGGGACAGTCATACGAGCAGTACTTC. Encoded protein: CASSEGQSYEQYF.

This clone was observed once. The chain carries TRBV10-1 and TRBJ1-1, with TRBD1 matching 9 bases. In germline, CDR1 is WNHNN, CDR2 SYGVQD (reference sequence). The CDR3 spans 14 residues. V trimming: 5 bases; J trimming: 6 bases; junction bases outside the gene matches: 7. Written as DNA, the CDR3 is TGCGCCAGCAGTCCGGACAGGGGAGGGTCTGAAGCTTTCTTT. Amino acid sequence: CASSPDRGGSEAFF.

The chain uses TRBV10-3 and TRBJ2-1; 10 bases are a match to TRBD2. Unmatched junction bases numbered 9, after V lost 6 bases and J lost 4 bases. Germline V gene data show CDR1 as ENHRY and CDR2 as SYGVKD. The CDR3 is 16 amino acids. CDR3 bases: TGTGCCATCAGCCGATCTAGCGGGAGTCGGTACAATGAGCAGTTCTTC. It translates to CAISRSSGSRYNEQFF.

The rearrangement uses TRBV13 and TRBJ1-1, with a possible D match to TRBD1 (6 bases). The CDR3 consists of 16 residues. V was pared by 5 bases and J by 1 base, with 17 bases between. Germline lookup yields CDR1 PRHDT and CDR2 FYEKMQ (reference sequence). In DNA, the CDR3 is TGTGCCAGCAGCCAACTGGACAGATTGAGGAACACTGAAGCTTTCTTT. It codes for CASSQLDRLRNTEAFF.

This rearrangement joins TRBV12-5 to TRBJ2-1; 10 positions match TRBD1. The J segment lost 0 bases and the V segment lost 1 base, leaving 12 bases of the junction unmatched. Germline CDR1 is LGHNT and CDR2 is FRNRAP. The CDR3 length is 20 residues. CDR3 sequence: CASGLGPGQGLPSSYNEQFF. Written as DNA, the CDR3 is TGTGCTAGTGGTTTGGGACCGGGACAGGGGTTGCCAAGCTCCTACAATGAGCAGTTCTTC.

This chain uses TRBV7-2 with TRBJ2-3; the match to TRBD2 covers 10 bases. Germline V gives CDR1 SGHTA, CDR2 FQGNSA. Unmatched junction bases numbered 15, after V lost 5 bases and J lost 4 bases. The CDR3 is 18 amino acids. CDR3 protein: CASSPPGYSGGLADTQYF. For the CDR3, the DNA is TGTGCCAGCAGCCCCCCGGGATATAGCGGGGGGTTAGCAGATACGCAGTATTTT.